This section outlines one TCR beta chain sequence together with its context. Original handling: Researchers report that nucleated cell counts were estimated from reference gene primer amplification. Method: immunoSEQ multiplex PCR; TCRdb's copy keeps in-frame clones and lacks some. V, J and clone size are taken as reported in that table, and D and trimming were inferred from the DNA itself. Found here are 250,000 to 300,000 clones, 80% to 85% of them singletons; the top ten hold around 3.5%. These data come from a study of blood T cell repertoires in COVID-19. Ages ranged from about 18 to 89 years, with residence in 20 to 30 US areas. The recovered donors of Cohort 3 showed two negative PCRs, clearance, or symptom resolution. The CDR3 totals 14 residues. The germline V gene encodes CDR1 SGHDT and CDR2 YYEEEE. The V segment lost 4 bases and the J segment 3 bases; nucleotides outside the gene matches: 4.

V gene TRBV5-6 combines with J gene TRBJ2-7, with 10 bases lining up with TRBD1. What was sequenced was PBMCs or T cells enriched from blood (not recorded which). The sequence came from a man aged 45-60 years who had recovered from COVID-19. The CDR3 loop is CASSGDRGDYEQYF. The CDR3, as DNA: TGTGCCAGCAGCGGGGACAGGGGTGACTACGAGCAGTACTTC.